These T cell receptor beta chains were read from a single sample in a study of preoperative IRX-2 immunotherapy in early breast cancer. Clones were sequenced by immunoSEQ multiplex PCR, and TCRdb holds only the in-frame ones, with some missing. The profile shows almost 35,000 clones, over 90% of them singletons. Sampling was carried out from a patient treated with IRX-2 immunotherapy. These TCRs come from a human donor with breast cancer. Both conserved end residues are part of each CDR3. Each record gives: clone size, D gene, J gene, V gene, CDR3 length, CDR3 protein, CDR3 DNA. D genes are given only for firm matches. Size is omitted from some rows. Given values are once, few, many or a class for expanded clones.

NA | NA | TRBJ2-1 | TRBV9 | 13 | CASSALTHNEQFF | TGTGCCAGCAGCGCCCTAACTCACAATGAGCAGTTCTTC
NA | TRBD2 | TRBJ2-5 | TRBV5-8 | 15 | CASSPGRRGEETQYF | TGTGCCAGCAGCCCAGGAAGGCGGGGGGAAGAGACCCAGTACTTC
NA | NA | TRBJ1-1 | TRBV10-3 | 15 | CAIRTGRELYTEAFF | TGTGCCATCAGGACGGGGAGAGAGCTTTACACTGAAGCTTTCTTT
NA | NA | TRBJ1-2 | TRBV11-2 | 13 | CASSLDSYYGYTF | TGTGCCAGCAGCTTGGACAGCTACTATGGCTACACCTTC
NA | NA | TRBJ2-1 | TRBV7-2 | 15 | CASSLGRATYNEQFF | TGTGCCAGCAGCTTAGGCAGGGCTACCTACAATGAGCAGTTCTTC
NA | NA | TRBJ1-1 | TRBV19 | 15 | CASSLFSVANTEAFF | TGTGCCAGTAGTCTATTTTCAGTTGCGAACACTGAAGCTTTCTTT
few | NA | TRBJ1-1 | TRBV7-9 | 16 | CASSLAETGYDTEAFF | TGTGCCAGCAGCTTAGCGGAGACAGGATATGACACTGAAGCTTTCTTT
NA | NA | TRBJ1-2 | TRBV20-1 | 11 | CSAGTNYGYTF | TGCAGCGCGGGTACTAACTATGGCTACACCTTC
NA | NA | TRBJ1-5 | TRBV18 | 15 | CASSHQIGGDQPQHF | TGTGCCAGCTCACACCAGATTGGGGGGGATCAGCCCCAGCATTTT
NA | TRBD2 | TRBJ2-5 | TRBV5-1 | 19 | CASSFGTSGRGTLQETQYF | TGCGCCAGCAGCTTCGGGACTAGCGGGAGGGGGACCCTACAAGAGACCCAGTACTTC
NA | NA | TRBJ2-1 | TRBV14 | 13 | CASSQVLINEQFF | TGTGCCAGCAGCCAAGTATTAATCAATGAGCAGTTCTTC
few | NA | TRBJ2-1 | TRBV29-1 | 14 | CSVEDPWSNSEQFF | TGCAGCGTTGAAGATCCTTGGAGCAACAGTGAGCAGTTCTTC
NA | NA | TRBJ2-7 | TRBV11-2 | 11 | CASSFKGEQYF | TGTGCCAGCAGCTTTAAGGGGGAGCAGTACTTC
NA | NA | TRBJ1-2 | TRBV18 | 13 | CASSTVGGSRYTF | TGTGCCAGCTCAACGGTAGGGGGGAGTCGCTACACCTTC
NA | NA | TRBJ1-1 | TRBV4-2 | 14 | CASSQAGRGAQAFF | TGTGCCAGCAGCCAGGCGGGACGGGGGGCGCAAGCTTTCTTT
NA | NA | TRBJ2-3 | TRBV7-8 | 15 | CASSLGRKTADTQYF | TGTGCCAGCAGCTTAGGCCGAAAAACGGCAGATACGCAGTATTTT
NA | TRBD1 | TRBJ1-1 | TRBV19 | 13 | CASRDRGGTEAFF | TGTGCCAGTAGGGACAGGGGTGGGACTGAAGCTTTCTTT
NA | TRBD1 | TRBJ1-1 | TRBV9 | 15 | CASSVVGTENTEAFF | TGTGCCAGCAGCGTAGTGGGGACAGAGAACACTGAAGCTTTCTTT
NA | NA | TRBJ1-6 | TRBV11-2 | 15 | CASSPYRDFNSPLHF | TGTGCCAGCAGCCCCTACAGAGACTTTAATTCACCCCTCCACTTT
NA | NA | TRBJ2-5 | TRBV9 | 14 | CASSVVAGRGTQYF | TGTGCCAGCAGCGTAGTGGCGGGACGGGGGACCCAGTACTTC
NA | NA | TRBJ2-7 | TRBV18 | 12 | CASSPEGHEQYF | TGTGCCAGCTCACCAGAGGGGCACGAGCAGTACTTC
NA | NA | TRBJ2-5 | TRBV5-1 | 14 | CASRYDVVVETQYF | TGCGCCAGCAGATACGACGTGGTGGTGGAGACCCAGTACTTC
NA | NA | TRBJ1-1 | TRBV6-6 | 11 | CASTQNTEAFF | TGTGCCAGCACCCAGAACACTGAAGCTTTCTTT
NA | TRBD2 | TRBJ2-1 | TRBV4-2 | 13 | CASGLAANNEQFF | TGTGCCAGCGGACTAGCGGCGAACAATGAGCAGTTCTTC
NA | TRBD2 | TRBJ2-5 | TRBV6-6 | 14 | CASSSAGLEETQYF | TGTGCCAGCAGTTCTGCGGGACTAGAAGAGACCCAGTACTTC
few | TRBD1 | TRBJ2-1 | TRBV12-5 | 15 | CASGPGTGVHNEQFF | TGTGCTAGTGGTCCTGGGACAGGGGTGCACAATGAGCAGTTCTTC
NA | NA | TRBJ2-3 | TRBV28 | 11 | CASSFVDTQYF | TGTGCCAGCAGTTTTGTGGATACGCAGTATTTT
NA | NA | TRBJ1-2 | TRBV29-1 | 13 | CSVVTDGNYGYTF | TGCAGCGTTGTGACGGACGGTAACTATGGCTACACCTTC
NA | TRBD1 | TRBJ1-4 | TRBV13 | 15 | CASSSTGLVDEKLFF | TGTGCCAGCAGCTCGACAGGGTTGGTAGATGAAAAACTGTTTTTT
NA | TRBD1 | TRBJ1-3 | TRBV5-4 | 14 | CASSSQGSWNTIYF | TGTGCCAGCAGCTCACAGGGGTCCTGGAACACCATATATTTT